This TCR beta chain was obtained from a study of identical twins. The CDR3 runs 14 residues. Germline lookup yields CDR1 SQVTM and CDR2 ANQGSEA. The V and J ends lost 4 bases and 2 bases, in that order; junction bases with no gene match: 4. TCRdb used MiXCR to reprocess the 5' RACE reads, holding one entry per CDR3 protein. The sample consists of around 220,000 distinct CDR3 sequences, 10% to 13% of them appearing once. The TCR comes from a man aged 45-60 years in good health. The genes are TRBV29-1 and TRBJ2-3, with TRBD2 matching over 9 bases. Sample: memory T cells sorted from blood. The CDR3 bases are TGCAGCGTTGCACTAGCGGGCTTCACAGATACGCAGTATTTT. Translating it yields CSVALAGFTDTQYF.